The 26 T cell receptor beta chains reported below all come from one sample, sequenced in a study of beta chain features in type 1 diabetes. Regarding the study as a whole: Shortening of TCRB CDR3s, moderate but significant, appeared in all four CD4+ subsets of Type 1 diabetes patients.

No cognate antigen is known for these TCRs. All of the isolated RNA was reverse transcribed, so expressed TCRB transcripts were sequenced. Generated by immunoSEQ multiplex PCR, the TCRdb table keeps only in-frame clones and is missing some. The data hold some 270,000 clones, with approximately 10% observed a single time. The sequencing input was naive CD4+ T cells from blood. These receptors were taken from a man younger than 40 with type 1 diabetes.

This clone was seen a few times. The genes are TRBV28 and TRBJ1-1; D not resolved. Trimming cost V 5 bases and J 12 bases, with 19 bases left between them. CDR1 is MDHEN and CDR2 is SYDVKM in the germline V gene. There are 13 residues in the CDR3. The CDR3 loop is CASSQTDSLGPFF. CDR3 nucleotide sequence: TGTGCCAGCAGTCAGACCGACTCCCTGGGTCCTTTCTTT.

The gene calls are TRBV19 and TRBJ1-5; tentative D call: TRBD1 (5 bases). Germline assignment: CDR1 LNHDA and CDR2 SQIVND (reference sequence). Trimming removed 3 bases at V and 7 bases at J, with 10 bases between. The CDR3 covers 13 residues. The CDR3 spells CASSIVGQQPQHF. The CDR3 DNA follows: TGTGCCAGTAGTATTGTGGGGCAGCAGCCCCAGCATTTT. The full variable domain, completed using reference TRBV19 and TRBJ1-5, is DGGITQSPKYLFRKEGQNVTLSCEQNLNHDAMYWYRQDPGQGLRLIYYSQIVNDFQKGDIAEGYSVSREKKESFPLTVTSAQKNPTAFYLCASSIVGQQPQHFGDGTRLSIL.

This chain links TRBV5-1 with TRBJ2-3; 7 nucleotides align to TRBD1. In germline, CDR1 is SGHRS, CDR2 YFSETQ. The CDR3 has 15 amino acids. The ends lost 4 bases at V and 4 bases at J; junction bases unmatched: 9. The CDR3 region is CASSLPDRKADTQYF. The CDR3 region has the DNA TGCGCCAGCAGCCTTCCGGACAGGAAGGCAGATACGCAGTATTTT.

The chain combines TRBV19 with TRBJ1-5; D gene uncertain. Per the germline V gene, CDR1 is LNHDA and CDR2 is SQIVND (reference sequence). Trimming left V 3 bases short and J 9 bases short, with 9 bases between. The CDR3 is 12 amino acids. CDR3 residues: CASSIGAWPQHF. Written as DNA, the CDR3 is TGTGCCAGTAGTATTGGAGCCTGGCCCCAGCATTTT.

A few counts support this clone. V usage is TRBV7-3 and J usage is TRBJ1-5, with 8 bases aligning to TRBD1. V lost 1 base to trimming and J lost 2 bases; unmatched junction nucleotides: 10. This CDR3 region has 18 residues. Germline V gives CDR1 SGHTA, CDR2 FQGTGA. CDR3 loop: CASSLKTPPGQGNQPQHF. CDR3 coding DNA: TGTGCCAGCAGCTTAAAGACCCCTCCGGGACAGGGCAATCAGCCCCAGCATTTT. The full variable domain, with the rest looked up from reference TRBV7-3 and TRBJ1-5, is GAGVSQTPSNKVTEKGKYVELRCDPISGHTALYWYRQSLGQGPEFLIYFQGTGAADDSGLPNDRFFAVRPEGSVSTLKIQRTERGDSAVYLCASSLKTPPGQGNQPQHFGDGTRLSIL.

The chain uses TRBV5-1 and TRBJ2-1; weak D call: TRBD2 (5 bases). Germline V gene data show CDR1 as SGHRS and CDR2 as YFSETQ. The ends were cut back, 0 bases at V and 5 bases at J, with 15 bases in the middle. The CDR3 covers 16 residues. CDR3 nucleotide sequence: TGCGCCAGCAGCTTGGCGCCCGCGGGCCTCCACAATGAGCAGTTCTTC. It yields the protein CASSLAPAGLHNEQFF. Complete variable domain (other parts from reference TRBV5-1 and TRBJ2-1): KAGVTQTPRYLIKTRGQQVTLSCSPISGHRSVSWYQQTPGQGLQFLFEYFSETQRNKGNFPGRFSGRQFSNSRSEMNVSTLELGDSALYLCASSLAPAGLHNEQFFGPGTRLTVL.

Only a few counts were recorded for this clone. The V and J genes are TRBV2 and TRBJ2-5, with 11 bases lining up with TRBD2. The CDR3 loop spans 15 amino acids. Germline CDR1 reads SNHLY; CDR2 reads FYNNEI. The V segment lost 6 bases and the J segment 1 base; nucleotides outside the gene matches: 4. CDR3 bases: TGTGCCAGCAGCGTAGGGACTAGCGGCCAAGAGACCCAGTACTTC. Protein sequence: CASSVGTSGQETQYF. The whole variable domain, filled in from reference TRBV2 and TRBJ2-5, reads EPEVTQTPSHQVTQMGQEVILRCVPISNHLYFYWYRQILGQKVEFLVSFYNNEISEKSEIFDDQFSVERPDGSNFTLKIRSTKLEDSAMYFCASSVGTSGQETQYFGPGTRLLVL.

This clone was seen a few times. The chain uses TRBV5-4 and TRBJ2-1, with TRBD2 matching over 8 bases. V was pared by 2 bases and J by 6 bases, with 10 bases of the junction left unmatched. Germline V CDR1 and CDR2: SGHNT, YYREEE (reference sequence). The CDR3 spans 16 residues. The chain's CDR3 is CASSFPSGGGTNEQFF. The CDR3 bases are TGTGCCAGCAGCTTCCCCTCTGGCGGGGGGACCAATGAGCAGTTCTTC.

The CDR3 DNA reads TGTGCCAGCAGCAACCGGGACAGGGGTCCCAATGAGCAGTTCTTC. It yields the protein CASSNRDRGPNEQFF. V is TRBV9 and J is TRBJ2-1, with 10 bases aligning to TRBD1. The CDR3 covers 15 residues. Trimming at V came to 4 bases and at J to 6 bases, leaving 7 bases not matched to a gene. The V gene's germline CDR1 is SGDLS and CDR2 YYNGEE.

In its sample, this clone was seen a few times. DNA of the CDR3: TGTGCCAGCAGCGTAGGCACAGGGCGGGATAATTCACCCCTCCACTTT. Protein product: CASSVGTGRDNSPLHF. This rearrangement joins TRBV9 to TRBJ1-6, with a tentative D call TRBD1 (6 bases). Germline values: CDR1 SGDLS, CDR2 YYNGEE. This CDR3 is 16 amino acids long. Trimming removed 0 bases at V and 5 bases at J, with 12 bases between.

This clone came up a few times. The V call is TRBV15, the J call TRBJ2-3; D is unresolved. The CDR3 is 15 residues long. Trimming removed 1 base at V and 3 bases at J, with 11 bases between. From germline, CDR1 is LNHNV and CDR2 YYDKDF (reference sequence). The CDR3, as DNA: TGTGCCACCAGCAGAGCGGAGAGTGGGACAGATACGCAGTATTTT. It is translated as CATSRAESGTDTQYF.

The chain combines TRBV27 with TRBJ1-2; 7 bases align to TRBD1. Trimming took 4 bases from V and 4 from J; bases not matched to a gene: 3. CDR1 MNHEY and CDR2 SMNVEV come from the germline V gene (reference sequence). There are 13 residues in the CDR3. The CDR3 nucleotides are TGTGCCAGCAGTTCCGGGACAGTCTATGGCTACACCTTC. Its translation is CASSSGTVYGYTF.

The rearrangement joins TRBV6-1 to TRBJ2-5, with 7 bases lining up with TRBD1. With V trimmed by 5 bases and J by 2 bases, 5 bases remained unmatched. Germline V CDR1 and CDR2: MNHNS, SASEGT. The length of the CDR3 is 14 residues. Here the CDR3 DNA reads TGTGCCAGCAGTATGGGACAGACACAAGAGACCCAGTACTTC. The encoded protein is CASSMGQTQETQYF.

The sample holds a few counts of this clone. CDR3 coding DNA: TGTGCCAGCAGCGTAGCCCCCTCGAACACCGGGGAGCTGTTTTTT. Amino acid sequence: CASSVAPSNTGELFF. The rearrangement uses TRBV9 and TRBJ2-2; D gene uncertain. The ends were cut back, 0 bases at V and 0 bases at J, with 6 bases in the middle. CDR1 SGDLS and CDR2 YYNGEE come from the germline V gene. This CDR3 comprises 15 residues.

This clone has just a few counts. The chain couples TRBV4-2 to TRBJ2-7; 11 bases align to TRBD2. V dropped 4 bases and J dropped 0; count of bases not matched to a gene: 8. This CDR3 is built from 17 residues. Germline-derived CDR1 and CDR2 are LGHNA and YNFKEQ. The CDR3 protein is CASSPAPLAGGSYEQYF. The CDR3, as DNA: TGTGCCAGCAGCCCGGCCCCTCTAGCGGGGGGCTCCTACGAGCAGTACTTC.

The gene calls are TRBV6-5 and TRBJ2-7, with a tentative D call TRBD1 (6 bases). V gave up 5 bases and J gave up 12 bases, with 14 bases separating them. Germline V gene data show CDR1 as MNHEY and CDR2 as SVGAGI. CDR3 length equals 11 residues. The CDR3 sequence is CASSHREILYF. For the CDR3, the DNA is TGTGCCAGCAGTCACAGGGAAATCCTGTACTTC.

This clone was seen only a few times. The gene calls are TRBV7-8 and TRBJ2-7; no definite D call. The ends were cut back, 2 bases at V and 6 bases at J, with 17 bases in the middle. The germline gives CDR1 SGHVS, CDR2 FQNEAQ. This CDR3 has 15 residues. CDR3 coding DNA: TGTGCCAGCAGCTTAATGAACTTGAACCCTGGCGAGCAGTACTTC. Protein: CASSLMNLNPGEQYF.

This clone was found a few times. Other DNA sequences in the same sample also yield this CDR3. V is TRBV9 and J is TRBJ2-3, with a tentative D call TRBD2 (6 bases). Germline V gene data show CDR1 as SGDLS and CDR2 as YYNGEE. This CDR3 has 14 residues. The V gene lost 2 bases and the J gene lost 4 bases, with 11 bases spanning the gap. CDR3 DNA: TGTGCCAGCAGCGTCGGGGGTTTGGCAGATACGCAGTATTTT. As protein: CASSVGGLADTQYF.

The chain employs TRBV7-2 and TRBJ2-3, with 9 bases identical to TRBD2. V lost 3 bases to trimming and J lost 3 bases; unmatched junction nucleotides: 4. The CDR3 totals 15 residues. Germline CDR1 SGHTA, CDR2 FQGNSA. For the CDR3, the DNA is TGTGCCAGCAGCTTCGCGGGGGGGCCGACAGATACGCAGTATTTT. Translation: CASSFAGGPTDTQYF.

The chain employs TRBV7-2 and TRBJ1-1; 7 bases align to TRBD1. Germline CDR1 is SGHTA and CDR2 is FQGNSA. After removal of 6 bases from V and 4 bases from J, the junction contained 5 bases not matched to a gene. The CDR3 length is 13 residues. CDR3 amino acids: CASSQDRFTEAFF. The CDR3 nucleotides are TGTGCCAGCAGTCAGGACAGGTTCACTGAAGCTTTCTTT.

This clone came up a few times. This rearrangement joins TRBV4-3 to TRBJ2-1, with TRBD1 matching 8 bases. The CDR3 is 15 residues long. CDR1 and CDR2 from the germline V gene are LGHNA and YSLEER. V lost 3 bases to trimming and J lost 2 bases; unmatched junction nucleotides: 3. CDR3 nucleotides: TGCGCCAGCAGCCAGACGGACAGGGCCTACAATGAGCAGTTCTTC. It is translated as CASSQTDRAYNEQFF.

This clone was seen only a few times. The chain couples TRBV2 to TRBJ2-1, with D hard to call. The V gene's germline CDR1 is SNHLY and CDR2 FYNNEI. V dropped 5 bases and J dropped 0 bases, with 11 bases sitting between them. The CDR3 loop spans 15 amino acids. The CDR3 bases are TGTGCCAGCAGTTCCGACATTAGCTCCTACAATGAGCAGTTCTTC. Translation: CASSSDISSYNEQFF. Combining the CDR3 with reference TRBV2 and TRBJ2-1 gives the whole variable domain EPEVTQTPSHQVTQMGQEVILRCVPISNHLYFYWYRQILGQKVEFLVSFYNNEISEKSEIFDDQFSVERPDGSNFTLKIRSTKLEDSAMYFCASSSDISSYNEQFFGPGTRLTVL.

This chain links TRBV4-2 with TRBJ2-1, with 8 nucleotides matching TRBD2. V shed 0 bases and J 6 bases; nucleotides not matched to a gene: 10. The CDR3 spans 17 residues. Germline loops: CDR1 LGHNA, CDR2 YNFKEQ. The DNA of the CDR3 is TGTGCCAGCAGCCAAGATCGAGGGACTAGTAGTTTCAATGAGCAGTTCTTC. As protein: CASSQDRGTSSFNEQFF.

V is TRBV27 and J is TRBJ2-7, with 9 bases lining up with TRBD1. This CDR3 spans 14 amino acids. Per germline, CDR1 MNHEY and CDR2 SMNVEV (reference sequence). The V segment lost 5 bases and the J segment 1 base; nucleotides outside the gene matches: 3. The DNA for the CDR3 is TGTGCCAGCAGTGGGACAGGGCAATCCTACGAGCAGTACTTC. This sequence encodes CASSGTGQSYEQYF.

The chain joins TRBV9 to TRBJ1-5, with D hard to call. The V gene lost 4 bases and the J gene lost 3 bases, with 8 bases spanning the gap. Germline V gene lookup returns CDR1 SGDLS and CDR2 YYNGEE. This CDR3 has 13 amino acids. The CDR3 spells CASSLRDNQPQHF. The CDR3 DNA follows: TGTGCCAGCAGCCTACGAGACAATCAGCCCCAGCATTTT.

This clone was detected a few times. This rearrangement joins TRBV18 to TRBJ2-7; 8 bases match TRBD1. V was clipped by 3 bases and J by 5 bases; unmatched bases: 9. The CDR3 extends over 15 amino acids. Germline V gene data show CDR1 as KGHSH and CDR2 as LQKENI. CDR3 region: CASSPGLTGGHEQYF. CDR3 DNA sequence: TGTGCCAGCTCACCGGGACTCACAGGGGGACACGAGCAGTACTTC.